This T cell receptor (beta chain) came from a study of monozygotic twins with inflammatory bowel disease (dated by TCRdb to between 2019 and 2020). Notes on the research overall: In total, approximately 28 monozygotic twin pairs made up the full study: 19 Danish pairs, all IBD-discordant, plus nine German pairs, of which four were IBD-concordant and five were IBD-discordant. Disease-associated traits were sought mainly through comparisons between IBD patients and their genetically identical healthy co-twins within discordant pairs. Each individual had, on average, about 151 000 unique TCRalpha sequences and 181 000 unique TCRbeta sequences available for analysis. What the authors observed across the whole study: The results gave no support for a single strong signal or clonotype linked to IBD. Fewer clonotypes were shared with other individuals by IBD patients than by healthy twins, most markedly in patients showing signs of disease activity. TCRbeta repertoire diversity, by inverse Simpson index, was decreased in IBD patients compared with their healthy co-twins. Background noise and inter-individual variability may have been introduced into the repertoires by the differing immunosuppressive treatments among patients. Repertoire similarity did not differ between concordant and discordant twins, possibly due to limited statistical power. Distinction between different T cell subtypes could not be achieved in the analysis.

In the case of this clonotype: The antigen this receptor binds is unknown.

A roughly 2.4 ml peripheral blood sample was drawn into PAXgene tubes per donor and stored at -80°C. Without any T cell sorting, total RNA was extracted from whole blood using the PAXgene blood miRNA kit on an automated QIAcube. Peripheral blood from monozygotic twin pairs concordant or discordant for inflammatory bowel disease was subjected to deep TCRalpha and TCRbeta repertoire profiling with unique molecular barcoding. Smoking habits were recorded for all twin pairs, with individuals classified as current, former or never smokers. The germline V gene (reference sequence) gives CDR1 as MNHEY and CDR2 as SMNVEV. The CDR3 sequence holds 15 residues, the cysteine and phenylalanine included. No DNA appears here. The method behind the library was 5' RACE. Each TCR library was prepared from around 3.5 ug of total RNA. For each sample, cDNA was synthesized in eight separate reactions using SMARTScribe reverse transcriptase. During cDNA synthesis, template switching was used to introduce unique molecular identifiers that contained a 6-nucleotide sample barcode. Two nested PCRs of about 16 and 10 cycles amplified the TCRalpha and TCRbeta cDNA, and bead purification followed each PCR. Before amplification, the cDNA was treated with uracil DNA-glycosylase and purified using the QIAquick PCR purification kit. The second PCR was the step at which Illumina TruSeq-compatible adapters and sample-specific barcodes were added. Library quality and concentration were checked on TapeStation and Qubit, and libraries were pooled at 5 to 6.5 ng each. Sequencing of the pooled libraries was done on an Illumina HiSeq2500 single-index Rapid Run using custom sequencing primers and 2 x 100 bp reads. The paper's data handling went like this. MiGEC version 1.2.6 was used for UMI-based consensus assembly, which corrected PCR and sequencing errors. MiXCR version 2.1.1 handled V(D)J alignment, clonotype assembly and CDR3 extraction. To normalise gene usage, clonotype sharing and MAIT/NKT TCR abundance, the top 1000, 10 000 and 20 000 clonotypes in each sample were analysed. Diversity was computed as the inverse Simpson index with the vegan R package after downsampling to 27 000 UMIs. Statistical testing used paired Mann-Whitney U tests on the discordant twin pairs and applied Benjamini-Hochberg correction for multiple testing. Based on TCRdb reprocessing of the reads, there is one entry per CDR3 protein sequence, and DNA is missing. TCRdb, rather than the study authors, made the V and J calls. The table for this sample lists about 380,000 distinct CDR3 sequences. The ten largest account for 2.6% of the sample.

This sequence uses TRBV27 and TRBJ2-7; with no DNA, the TCRdb D assignment of TRBD1 cannot be verified. The sequenced sample was blood. This TCR was recovered from a human donor with ulcerative colitis or Crohn's disease, or a healthy co-twin of an affected twin (not recorded which). The CDR3 is CASSEGDFASSGQYF.